This record concerns one TCR beta chain sequence. Produced via immunoSEQ multiplex PCR; TCRdb's table is partial and in-frame only. The repertoire has approximately 170,000 clones, approximately 79% of them found once; the top ten carry 2.5% to 3%. Trimming cost V 4 bases and J 3 bases, with 24 bases left between them. The CDR3 runs 18 residues. Germline-derived CDR1 and CDR2 are SGDLS and YYNGEE. The data are from a study of blood T cell repertoires in COVID-19. The chain recombines TRBV9 with TRBJ2-3; possible D gene TRBD2, 5 bases. The sample comprised peripheral blood. The clonotype comes from a woman older than 75 with acute or convalescent COVID-19. The CDR3 DNA follows: TGTGCCAGCAGCCCCCAATCGATGGGCGGGCTAATGACAGATACGCAGTATTTT. This translates into CASSPQSMGGLMTDTQYF.